The 11 T cell receptor beta chains below were found in one sample sequenced in a study of PD-L1 blockade in urothelial cancer. The method was immunoSEQ multiplex PCR; TCRdb's version includes in-frame clones alone and lacks a portion of them. The table includes some 60,000 clones, 86% detected once. Sample: PBMCs, taken around atezolizumab (anti-PD-L1) treatment. The receptors shown here come from a man in his fifties or sixties with urothelial cancer.

This chain uses TRBV27 with TRBJ2-2, with TRBD2 identical over 7 bases. J was trimmed by 1 base and V by 5 bases; bases with no gene match: 7. Germline CDR1 is MNHEY and CDR2 is SMNVEV (reference sequence). The CDR3 is 16 residues long. CDR3 region: CASSGWDYMNTGELFF. In nucleotides, the CDR3 is TGTGCCAGCAGTGGGTGGGACTACATGAACACCGGGGAGCTGTTTTTT.

This chain joins TRBV11-2 and TRBJ2-2, with TRBD1 as a possible D gene (6 bases). Trimming removed 5 bases from V and 5 bases from J, with 15 bases in between. CDR1 SGHAT and CDR2 FQNNGV come from the germline V gene. CDR3 length: 15 amino acids. CDR3 loop: CASSQRRQGTGELFF. The CDR3 bases are TGTGCCAGCAGCCAGCGCCGGCAGGGGACCGGGGAGCTGTTTTTT.

The chain joins TRBV6-6 to TRBJ2-7, with D perhaps matching TRBD2 (6 bases). Germline V lookup: CDR1 MNHNY, CDR2 SVGAGI (reference sequence). This CDR3 has 12 amino acids. The V end was cut by 11 bases, the J end by 7 bases, with 18 bases between. In nucleotides, the CDR3 is TGTGCCGGACGGCAGGGAGGCGGTGAGCAGTACTTC. It specifies CAGRQGGGEQYF.

The rearrangement uses TRBV7-2 and TRBJ2-5; possibly TRBD1 for D (6 bases). The germline V gene encodes CDR1 SGHTA and CDR2 FQGNSA. The V end was cut by 6 bases, the J end by 5 bases, with 16 bases between. The CDR3 consists of 14 residues. The CDR3, as DNA: TGTGCCAGCAGTAGAGGTCGAAGGGGGGAGACCCAGTACTTC. Its translation: CASSRGRRGETQYF.

The chain has TRBV5-1 and TRBJ2-1; TRBD2 matches 13 bases. V was pared by 3 bases and J by 10 bases, with 16 bases of the junction left unmatched. This CDR3 is 18 amino acids long. Germline values: CDR1 SGHRS, CDR2 YFSETQ. The CDR3 sequence: CASSSRTSGSLVRSEQFF. CDR3 in DNA: TGCGCCAGCAGCTCCCGGACTAGCGGGAGCCTGGTGCGGAGCGAGCAGTTCTTC. The complete variable domain, with remaining parts taken from reference TRBV5-1 and TRBJ2-1, reads KAGVTQTPRYLIKTRGQQVTLSCSPISGHRSVSWYQQTPGQGLQFLFEYFSETQRNKGNFPGRFSGRQFSNSRSEMNVSTLELGDSALYLCASSSRTSGSLVRSEQFFGPGTRLTVL.

This clone appeared once. V gene TRBV5-1 combines with J gene TRBJ2-1, with TRBD2 identical over 11 bases. V shed 4 bases, J shed 3 bases, and the junction held 6 bases outside the gene matches. This CDR3 is built from 16 residues. CDR1 is SGHRS, CDR2 YFSETQ, per germline. In nucleotides, the CDR3 is TGCGCCAGCAGCACCGGGACTAGCGGACACTACAATGAGCAGTTCTTC. As protein: CASSTGTSGHYNEQFF.

The V call is TRBV6-5, the J call TRBJ1-1, with D possibly TRBD1 on 6 matching bases. V was shortened by 0 bases and J by 7 bases, with 15 bases between the two germline ends. Germline values: CDR1 MNHEY, CDR2 SVGAGI. The CDR3 contains 15 residues. The CDR3 reads CASSYSGRGFDEAFF. Here the CDR3 DNA reads TGTGCCAGCAGTTACTCGGGCAGGGGTTTTGATGAAGCTTTCTTT.

The CDR3 spells CASSLFGGLYNEQFF. The CDR3 DNA sequence: TGTGCCAGCAGCTTGTTCGGGGGATTATACAATGAGCAGTTCTTC. The chain recombines TRBV5-6 with TRBJ2-1; D might be TRBD2 (6 bases). The CDR3 is 15 residues long. V was clipped by 1 base and J by 4 bases, with 12 bases between them. Germline CDR1 and CDR2: SGHDT and YYEEEE.

This clone was seen only once. The chain has TRBV21-1 and TRBJ1-6; the D call in the table, TRBD1, was not verified against the DNA. TRBV21-1 is described as a pseudogene. The CDR3 runs to 18 residues. The CDR3 sequence is CARSYPWNRCSYNSPLHF. CDR3 nucleotide sequence: TGTGCCCGGTCCTATCCTTGGAACAGGTGCTCCTATAATTCACCCCTCCACTTT.

The rearrangement uses TRBV30 and TRBJ1-3; 8 nucleotides match TRBD1. The CDR3 runs 15 residues. The V segment lost 0 bases and the J segment 0 bases; nucleotides outside the gene matches: 1. Germline lookup yields CDR1 GTSNPN and CDR2 SVGIG (reference sequence). This chain's CDR3 is CAWSVDRDSGNTIYF. CDR3 sequence (DNA): TGTGCCTGGAGTGTGGACAGGGACTCTGGAAACACCATATATTTT.

The rearrangement uses TRBV18 and TRBJ2-3; D not certain. Germline assignment: CDR1 KGHSH and CDR2 LQKENI. V gave up 3 bases and J gave up 0 bases, with 7 bases separating them. The CDR3 spans 14 residues. CDR3: CASSPSTSTDTQYF. CDR3 bases: TGTGCCAGCTCACCGTCTACTAGCACAGATACGCAGTATTTT.